This is a list of T cell receptor beta chains from one sample in a study of T cells after yellow fever vaccination. TCRdb analysed the 5' RACE reads with MiXCR anew, one entry per CDR3 protein. The sample carries under 150,000 distinct CDR3 sequences, around 7.7% recorded once. Sequencing was performed on CD4+ T cells sorted from PBMCs, taken 5 days after the yellow fever booster vaccination. The source of these receptors is a man aged 25-40 years who received the YFV17D yellow fever vaccine. Each CDR3 is given without its conserved first and last residue. The size entry is marked missing in some rows and otherwise reads once, few, many or a size class.

clone size	V gene	J gene	CDR3 length	CDR3 protein
.	TRBV18	TRBJ2-7	12	ASSPSIPLREQY
many	TRBV30	TRBJ2-1	9	AGGTYNEQF
few	TRBV5-1	TRBJ1-1	12	ASSFQGAGTEAF
many	TRBV5-6	TRBJ2-5	15	ASSQDVDSKVQETQY
many	TRBV12-3/TRBV12-4	TRBJ1-4	14	ASSSGLTGIFGKLF
many	TRBV20-1	TRBJ2-1	13	SASGAGLNYNEQF
many	TRBV11-1	TRBJ2-1	16	ASTLVEGTSGRRNEQF
many	TRBV5-1	TRBJ2-7	11	ASAEVFGTEQY
few	TRBV18	TRBJ1-2	10	ASSPLTGNFD
few	TRBV3-1	TRBJ1-3	13	ASSQTGGGGNTIY
many	TRBV7-9	TRBJ2-5	13	ASSLDSIFGETQY
many	TRBV5-1	TRBJ2-7	12	ASSLAGLAYEQY
many	TRBV6-2/TRBV6-3	TRBJ2-3	14	ASSYGLAGGLDTQY
many	TRBV7-2	TRBJ2-7	15	ASSLTPPSGRGNEQY
many	TRBV6-4	TRBJ2-1	14	ASSEIPGLGRDEQF
many	TRBV5-5	TRBJ2-5	11	ASSPTSEETQY
many	TRBV20-1	TRBJ2-7	9	SAPDLPKGY
.	TRBV6-4	TRBJ2-3	12	ASRRESGADTQY
.	TRBV6-1	TRBJ2-1	15	ASSGPSSARTGNEQF
many	TRBV29-1	TRBJ2-1	10	SVQRGRGEQF
many	TRBV3-1	TRBJ2-7	11	ASSRQGGHEQY
many	TRBV20-1	TRBJ2-5	10	SAPQPQETQY
many	TRBV10-2	TRBJ2-5	14	ASRKTSGLTQETQY
many	TRBV5-1	TRBJ1-3	12	ASSAGSSGNTIY
many	TRBV5-1	TRBJ1-3	13	ASSFNRDRGNTIY
many	TRBV7-2	TRBJ1-5	14	ASSRTRDRGNQPQH
many	TRBV7-2	TRBJ1-1	11	ASSGTENTEAF
many	TRBV15	TRBJ2-1	12	ATSIREQGDEQF
.	TRBV5-4	TRBJ2-5	15	ASSLQLLAGVLVTQY
many	TRBV12-3/TRBV12-4	TRBJ2-7	11	ASRPTGSYEQY
many	TRBV30	TRBJ2-7	14	AWKSILAGSSYEQY
many	TRBV3-1	TRBJ1-3	12	ASSLLTGGNTIY
many	TRBV10-3	TRBJ2-1	14	AIRPGGANSYNEQF
many	TRBV20-1	TRBJ1-1	12	SASGRRMNTEAF
many	TRBV5-1	TRBJ2-6	17	ASSLAAGTGSSGANVLT
.	TRBV7-3	TRBJ2-5	15	ASSRRRSGTLQETQY
many	TRBV10-3	TRBJ2-1	12	AISGASGSGEQF
many	TRBV20-1	TRBJ2-7	10	SASQGSHEQY
many	TRBV9	TRBJ1-2	11	ASSVEDGAGYT
few	TRBV20-1	TRBJ2-7	15	SARDRGHGIISYEQY
many	TRBV29-1	TRBJ1-2	10	SVPGFGDGYT
many	TRBV7-2	TRBJ2-7	13	ASSSVTWSSYEQY
.	TRBV29-1	TRBJ2-5	14	SVEEKRVVGTETQY
few	TRBV29-1	TRBJ2-2	13	SVPGTFANTGELF
many	TRBV18	TRBJ2-1	10	ASSSGTGEQF
many	TRBV20-1	TRBJ2-6	12	SATTDSGANVLT
many	TRBV6-1	TRBJ2-1	13	ASRKGASSYNEQF
many	TRBV2	TRBJ2-3	12	ASIPGWGTDTQY
many	TRBV10-3	TRBJ2-2	12	ACSVKKDTGELF
many	TRBV5-5	TRBJ2-7	13	ASSWKYRDSYEQY
many	TRBV14	TRBJ2-7	12	ASSGERPSYEQY
.	TRBV5-5	TRBJ2-1	13	ASSPGTGLYNEQF
many	TRBV6-5	TRBJ2-2	14	ASSSTGPGGTGELF
many	TRBV27	TRBJ2-3	11	ATRPSGTDTQY
many	TRBV20-1	TRBJ2-7	12	SAHAGARSYEQY
many	TRBV7-2	TRBJ2-1	13	ASSSGGSSYNEQF
many	TRBV7-2	TRBJ2-7	13	ASSLSGLLGGGQY
many	TRBV11-2	TRBJ2-1	11	ASKPGGNHEQF
many	TRBV12-3/TRBV12-4	TRBJ2-1	15	ASSLPSGLAGNGEQF